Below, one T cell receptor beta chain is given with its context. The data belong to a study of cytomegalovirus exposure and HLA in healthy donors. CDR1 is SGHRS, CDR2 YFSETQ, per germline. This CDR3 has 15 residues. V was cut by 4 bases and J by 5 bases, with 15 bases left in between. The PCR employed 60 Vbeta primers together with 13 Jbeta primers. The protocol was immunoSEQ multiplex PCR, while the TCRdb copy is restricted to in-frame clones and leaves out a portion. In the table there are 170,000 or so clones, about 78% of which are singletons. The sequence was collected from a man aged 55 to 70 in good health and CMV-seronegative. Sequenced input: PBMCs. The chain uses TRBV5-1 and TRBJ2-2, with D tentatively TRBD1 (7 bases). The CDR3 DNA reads TGCGCCAGCAGCGGAGGGGGCGCGGGTACCGGGGAGCTGTTTTTT. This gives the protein CASSGGGAGTGELFF. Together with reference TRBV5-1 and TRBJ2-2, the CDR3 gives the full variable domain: KAGVTQTPRYLIKTRGQQVTLSCSPISGHRSVSWYQQTPGQGLQFLFEYFSETQRNKGNFPGRFSGRQFSNSRSEMNVSTLELGDSALYLCASSGGGAGTGELFFGEGSRLTVL.